This TCR beta chain derives from a study of long-term antiretroviral therapy in people with HIV. A single count supports this clone. CDR3 length: 13 amino acids. From germline, CDR1 is SGHRS and CDR2 YFSETQ. V lost 0 bases and J 4 bases, leaving 7 bases between the germline ends. Researchers report immunoSEQ v3.0 was run at survey level. Measured with immunoSEQ multiplex PCR; TCRdb has only the in-frame clones, and not every one. This sample has roughly 28,000 clones, with approximately 90% found just once. The chain has TRBV5-1 and TRBJ2-5, with a tentative D call TRBD2 (5 bases). Source: unsorted PBMCs, taken 3.1 years after starting antiretroviral therapy. The TCR comes from a man between 18 and 29 years old with HIV. CDR3 protein: CASSLVRGETQYF. For the CDR3, the DNA is TGCGCCAGCAGCTTGGTTCGGGGAGAGACCCAGTACTTC.